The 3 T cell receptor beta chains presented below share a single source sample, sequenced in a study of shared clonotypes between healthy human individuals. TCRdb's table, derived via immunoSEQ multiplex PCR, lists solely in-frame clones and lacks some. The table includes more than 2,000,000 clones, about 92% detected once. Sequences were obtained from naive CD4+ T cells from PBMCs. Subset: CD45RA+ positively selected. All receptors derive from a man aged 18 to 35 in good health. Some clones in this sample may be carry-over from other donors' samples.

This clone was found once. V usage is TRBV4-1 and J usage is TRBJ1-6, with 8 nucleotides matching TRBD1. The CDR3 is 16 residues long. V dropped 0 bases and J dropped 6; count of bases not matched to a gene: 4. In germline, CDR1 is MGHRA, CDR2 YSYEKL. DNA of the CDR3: TGCGCCAGCAGCCAAGATTGGGGACAGGCTAATTCACCCCTCCACTTT. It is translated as CASSQDWGQANSPLHF.

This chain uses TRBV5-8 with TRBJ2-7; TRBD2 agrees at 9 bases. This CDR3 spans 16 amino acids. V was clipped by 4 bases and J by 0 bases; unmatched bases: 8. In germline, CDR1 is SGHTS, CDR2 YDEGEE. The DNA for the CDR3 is TGTGCCAGCAGCCGAAGACTAGCGGAAAGCTCCTACGAGCAGTACTTC. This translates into CASSRRLAESSYEQYF.

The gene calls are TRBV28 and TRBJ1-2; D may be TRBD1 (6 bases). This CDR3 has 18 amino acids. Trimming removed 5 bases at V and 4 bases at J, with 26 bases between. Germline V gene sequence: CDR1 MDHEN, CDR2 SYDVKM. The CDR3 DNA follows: TGTGCCAGCAGTCCGTATCAGAGACAGGCCCTCCGGGGCTATGGCTACACCTTC. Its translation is CASSPYQRQALRGYGYTF.